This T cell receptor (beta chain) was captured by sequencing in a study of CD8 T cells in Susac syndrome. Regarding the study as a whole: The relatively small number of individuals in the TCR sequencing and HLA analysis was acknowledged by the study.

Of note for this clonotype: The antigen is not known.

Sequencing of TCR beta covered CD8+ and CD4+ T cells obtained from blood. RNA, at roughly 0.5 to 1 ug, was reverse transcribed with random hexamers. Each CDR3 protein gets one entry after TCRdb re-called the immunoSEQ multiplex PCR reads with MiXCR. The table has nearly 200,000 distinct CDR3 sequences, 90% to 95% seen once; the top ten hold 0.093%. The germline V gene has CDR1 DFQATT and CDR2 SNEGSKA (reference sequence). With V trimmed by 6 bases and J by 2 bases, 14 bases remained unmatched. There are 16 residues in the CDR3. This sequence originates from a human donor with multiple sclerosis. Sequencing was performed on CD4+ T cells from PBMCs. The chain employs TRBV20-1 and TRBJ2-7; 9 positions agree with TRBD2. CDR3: CSAPARSGRSAYEQYF. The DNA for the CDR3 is TGCAGTGCCCCCGCCCGCAGCGGGAGGAGCGCCTACGAGCAGTACTTC.